The 15 T cell receptor beta chains below come from one sample, sequenced in a study of blood T cells in healthy people across ages. Using a J-beta primer mix together with a sample-barcoded 5' primer, a second PCR was run for roughly 7 to 12 cycles. TCRdb passed the 5' RACE reads through MiXCR, listing each CDR3 protein once. The sample has around 1.1 million distinct CDR3 sequences, about two fifths seen once. What was sequenced was blood. These receptors were collected from a man between 18 and 35 years old in good health.

The chain links TRBV20-1 to TRBJ1-2; D unclear. This CDR3 comprises 13 residues. The V and J ends lost 0 bases and 2 bases respectively, with 7 bases between them. In germline, CDR1 is DFQATT, CDR2 SNEGSKA (reference sequence). The CDR3 protein is CSARDIRNYGYTF. CDR3 in DNA: TGCAGTGCTAGAGATATTCGGAACTATGGCTACACCTTC.

V usage is TRBV5-1 and J usage is TRBJ2-1; TRBD2 agrees at 8 bases. The V and J ends lost 4 bases and 6 bases, in that order; junction bases with no gene match: 6. Germline CDR1 is SGHRS and CDR2 is YFSETQ. The CDR3 has 14 residues. The CDR3 reads CASSPGGLANEQFF. CDR3 DNA sequence: TGCGCCAGCAGCCCGGGAGGGCTAGCCAATGAGCAGTTCTTC.

This clonotype was seen a handful of times. This rearrangement joins TRBV24-1 to TRBJ2-7; 9 bases match TRBD1. Germline V gene data show CDR1 as KGHDR and CDR2 as SFDVKD. This CDR3 has 16 residues. Trimming took 0 bases from V and 1 from J; bases not matched to a gene: 3. CDR3 DNA sequence: TGTGCCACCAGTGATTTGGAGGGGACAGGGTCCTACGAGCAGTACTTC. Protein: CATSDLEGTGSYEQYF.

Only a few counts were recorded for this clonotype. The chain combines TRBV20-1 with TRBJ1-1; D is possibly TRBD1 (5 bases). Germline V gene sequence: CDR1 DFQATT, CDR2 SNEGSKA (reference sequence). V was trimmed by 0 bases and J by 5 bases, leaving 25 bases between them. The CDR3 is 18 residues long. CDR3 bases: TGCAGTGCTAGAGATGCCTCGCTAGGATGGGGGTCGGGGACTGAAGCTTTCTTT. Its protein is CSARDASLGWGSGTEAFF.

The V and J genes are TRBV25-1 and TRBJ1-5; the D is unclear. Per germline, CDR1 MGHDK and CDR2 SYGVNS. This CDR3 spans 12 amino acids. Trimming cost V 9 bases and J 1 base, with 7 bases left between them. The CDR3 here is CASAGSNQPQHF. The CDR3, as DNA: TGTGCCAGTGCGGGGAGCAATCAGCCCCAGCATTTT.

The V and J genes are TRBV5-1 and TRBJ1-1; D gene uncertain. The CDR3 has 15 residues. The V end was cut by 6 bases, the J end by 0 bases, with 15 bases between. The germline V gene encodes CDR1 SGHRS and CDR2 YFSETQ. This CDR3 is CASTFEAGVNTEAFF. As DNA, the CDR3 is TGCGCCAGCACCTTTGAGGCAGGAGTGAACACTGAAGCTTTCTTT.

This chain uses TRBV4-3 with TRBJ1-1; D gene unclear. The CDR3 length is 16 residues. V gave up 4 bases and J gave up 1 base, with 16 bases separating them. Germline V gene lookup returns CDR1 LGHNA and CDR2 YSLEER. The DNA for the CDR3 is TGCGCCAGCAGCCCCGAGAGGGTGGGAGGGAACACTGAAGCTTTCTTT. Translation gives CASSPERVGGNTEAFF.

The chain employs TRBV18 and TRBJ1-2, with 8 bases aligning to TRBD1. Germline V gene sequence: CDR1 KGHSH, CDR2 LQKENI. Trimming cost V 5 bases and J 4 bases; bases outside gene matches: 6. This CDR3 contains 14 residues. This CDR3 reads CASSSGGAGYGYTF. DNA of the CDR3: TGTGCCAGCTCATCAGGGGGCGCTGGCTATGGCTACACCTTC. The full variable domain, completed using reference TRBV18 and TRBJ1-2, is NAGVMQNPRHLVRRRGQEARLRCSPMKGHSHVYWYRQLPEEGLKFMVYLQKENIIDESGMPKERFSAEFPKEGPSILRIQQVVRGDSAAYFCASSSGGAGYGYTFGSGTRLTVV.

This clonotype was seen only a few times. The rearrangement joins TRBV7-6 to TRBJ1-6; D is possibly TRBD1 (6 bases). The CDR3 is 15 residues long. V lost 6 bases and J 6 bases, leaving 15 bases between the germline ends. Germline lookup yields CDR1 SGHVS and CDR2 FNYEAQ. The chain's CDR3 is CASSVRTATNSPLHF. The CDR3 DNA is TGTGCCAGCAGTGTCAGGACAGCCACTAATTCACCCCTCCACTTT. Full variable domain (outside the CDR3, taken from reference TRBV7-6 and TRBJ1-6): GAGVSQSPRYKVTKRGQDVALRCDPISGHVSLYWYRQALGQGPEFLTYFNYEAQQDKSGLPNDRFSAERPEGSISTLTIQRTEQRDSAMYRCASSVRTATNSPLHFGNGTRLTVT.

Many counts were recorded for this clonotype. The chain uses TRBV20-1 and TRBJ1-2; TRBD1 aligns across 7 bases. Looked up from germline, CDR1 is DFQATT and CDR2 is SNEGSKA (reference sequence). The CDR3 has 13 residues. The junction had 0 bases not matched to a gene; V was cut back by 0 bases and J by 2 bases. The CDR3 DNA reads TGCAGTGCTAGAGAGGGACAGAACTATGGCTACACCTTC. It translates to CSAREGQNYGYTF.

The chain employs TRBV20-1 and TRBJ2-3, with D possibly TRBD1 on 5 matching bases. Trimming removed 6 bases from V and 0 bases from J, with 10 bases in between. Germline-derived CDR1 and CDR2 are DFQATT and SNEGSKA (reference sequence). This CDR3 has 13 amino acids. The CDR3 loop is CSAGVSSTDTQYF. The CDR3 DNA sequence: TGCAGTGCAGGGGTGTCTAGCACAGATACGCAGTATTTT.

V gene TRBV18 combines with J gene TRBJ1-5; a possible D gene is TRBD1 (5 bases). V lost 3 bases to trimming and J lost 5 bases, with 11 bases between them. The CDR3 runs 14 residues. Germline CDR1 KGHSH, CDR2 LQKENI. CDR3 coding DNA: TGTGCCAGCTCACCGCCCGGGGGTGATCAGCCCCAGCATTTT. Protein sequence: CASSPPGGDQPQHF.

This clonotype was found a few times. The CDR3 is CASGSRGYEQYF. In nucleotides, the CDR3 is TGTGCCAGCGGAAGCAGGGGCTACGAGCAGTACTTC. The chain combines TRBV2 with TRBJ2-7, with D possibly TRBD1 on 6 matching bases. The CDR3 sequence is 12 residues long. The germline V gene has CDR1 SNHLY and CDR2 FYNNEI. The V gene lost 8 bases and the J gene lost 3 bases, with 11 bases spanning the gap.

V gene TRBV20-1 combines with J gene TRBJ1-5; D possibly corresponds to TRBD1 (5 bases). The V gene lost 6 bases and the J gene lost 13 bases, with 13 bases spanning the gap. Germline CDR1 and CDR2: DFQATT and SNEGSKA (reference sequence). The CDR3 runs to 10 residues. Here the CDR3 DNA reads TGCAGTGCCGACAGACTCCTACAGCATTTT. This sequence encodes CSADRLLQHF.

This clonotype has a handful of counts. CDR3 DNA sequence: TGTGCCAGCAGCCGCCAGGGCGCAATGAACACTGAAGCTTTCTTT. Translating it yields CASSRQGAMNTEAFF. The chain links TRBV7-2 to TRBJ1-1, with D possibly matching TRBD1 (5 bases). CDR1 and CDR2 from the germline V gene are SGHTA and FQGNSA. This CDR3 spans 15 amino acids. V was shortened by 5 bases and J by 0 bases, with 13 bases between the two germline ends.